This is a list of T cell receptor beta chains from one sample in a study of identical twins. TCRdb called the 5' RACE reads again in MiXCR, with one record for every CDR3 protein. The sample contains hundreds of thousands of distinct CDR3 sequences, about 12% of which appear only once. A further study also used this sample, focusing on yellow fever vaccine responses in identical twins.

Sequenced material: CD8+ T cells sorted from blood. The receptors shown here come from a woman aged 18-29 years in good health. The conserved cysteine and the conserved F or W are not part of the CDR3 here. Clone sizes are given selectively: once, few, many, or a class where the clone is expanded.

v_call	j_call	clone_size	cdr3_aa
TRBV3-1	TRBJ1-1	-	ASSQLGQGFVNTEAF
TRBV14	TRBJ2-5	-	ASSQWFRLGETQY
TRBV12-3/TRBV12-4	TRBJ2-1	many	ASRLTGGPYNEQF
TRBV5-1	TRBJ2-1	-	ASSPWTSGGGEQF
TRBV2	TRBJ1-1	few	ASSPLAGMNTEAF
TRBV7-9	TRBJ2-5	-	ASSILSVQETQY
TRBV10-3	TRBJ1-1	-	AISESLGPRPNTEAF
TRBV15	TRBJ2-7	-	ATSVGLGYEQY
TRBV12-3/TRBV12-4	TRBJ2-1	-	ASSHPTSPEQF
TRBV5-6	TRBJ2-3	-	ASSFQGGWGTDTQY
TRBV20-1	TRBJ2-2	-	SARDGTENTGELF
TRBV29-1	TRBJ1-5	many	SVGAGAEQPQH